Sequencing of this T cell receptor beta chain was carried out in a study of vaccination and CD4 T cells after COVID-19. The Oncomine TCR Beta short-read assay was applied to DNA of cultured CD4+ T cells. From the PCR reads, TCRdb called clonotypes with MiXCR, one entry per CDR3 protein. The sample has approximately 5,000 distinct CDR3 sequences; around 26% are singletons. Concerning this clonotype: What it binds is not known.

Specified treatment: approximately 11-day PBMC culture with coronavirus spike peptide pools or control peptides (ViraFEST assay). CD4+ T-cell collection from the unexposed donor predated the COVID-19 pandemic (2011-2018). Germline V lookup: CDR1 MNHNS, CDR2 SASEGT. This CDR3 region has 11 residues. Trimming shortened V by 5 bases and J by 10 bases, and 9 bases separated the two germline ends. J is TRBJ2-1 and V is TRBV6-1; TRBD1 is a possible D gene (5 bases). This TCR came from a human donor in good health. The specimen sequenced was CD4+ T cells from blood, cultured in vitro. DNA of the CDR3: TGTGCCAGCAGTAATCGACAGGAGCAGTTCTTC. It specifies CASSNRQEQFF.